A single sample is the source of the 26 T cell receptor beta chains below, sequenced in a study of blood T cells in healthy people across ages. A second PCR, run for roughly 6 to 11 cycles, used a sample-barcoded 5' primer plus a J-beta primer mix. One entry per CDR3 protein results from TCRdb running MiXCR on the 5' RACE reads. The table records about 970,000 distinct CDR3 sequences, about 51% of them present only once. The sample was blood. The receptor source for this set is a woman in her fifties or sixties in good health.

The rearrangement links TRBV28 to TRBJ2-7; 9 positions agree with TRBD2. The junction had 14 bases not matched to a gene; V was cut back by 6 bases and J by 5 bases. The CDR3 spans 16 residues. Per germline, CDR1 MDHEN and CDR2 SYDVKM. CDR3 protein: CASSPTQREVVNEQYF. The CDR3 nucleotides are TGTGCCAGCAGCCCTACACAGCGGGAGGTAGTGAACGAGCAGTACTTC.

This rearrangement joins TRBV20-1 to TRBJ1-5, with D possibly matching TRBD1 (6 bases). V was clipped by 7 bases and J by 5 bases, with 18 bases between them. This CDR3 has 14 residues. Germline V gene sequence: CDR1 DFQATT, CDR2 SNEGSKA (reference sequence). The CDR3 DNA follows: TGCAGTGTGGGGGGGCGGGGGAGGGATCAGCCCCAGCATTTT. Translated: CSVGGRGRDQPQHF.

The chain carries TRBV18 and TRBJ2-1; TRBD1 is a possible D gene (6 bases). CDR3 length: 18 residues. V was cut by 2 bases and J by 0 bases, with 17 bases left in between. CDR1 is KGHSH, CDR2 LQKENI, per germline. CDR3 region: CASSPTAGKTGSYNEQFF. The DNA for the CDR3 is TGTGCCAGCTCACCAACGGCCGGAAAGACAGGCTCCTACAATGAGCAGTTCTTC.

This clonotype was counted a single time. The rearrangement links TRBV20-1 to TRBJ1-5; a weak D match, TRBD1 (5 bases). Germline-derived CDR1 and CDR2 are DFQATT and SNEGSKA (reference sequence). The CDR3 covers 13 residues. V lost 3 bases to trimming and J lost 3 bases, with 9 bases between them. The CDR3 DNA is TGCAGTGCTAGCCGGGGGTTCAATCAGCCCCAGCATTTT. Its protein is CSASRGFNQPQHF.

This clonotype occurred a few times. V and J are TRBV21-1 and TRBJ2-7. The closer fit of TRBJ2-5 to the DNA end suggests the J call may be wrong. TRBV21-1 is described as a pseudogene. The CDR3 loop spans 17 amino acids. The DNA of the CDR3 is TGTGCCAGCAGCACGAAAGGGAACTGCTACACAAAAGAGACCCAGTACTTC. It specifies CASSTKGNCYTKETQYF.

This clonotype appeared once. The chain employs TRBV6-4 and TRBJ1-1; TRBD1 matches at 7 bases. V lost 6 bases to trimming and J lost 4 bases; unmatched junction nucleotides: 5. From germline, CDR1 is MRHNA and CDR2 SNTAGT. The CDR3 spans 13 residues. CDR3 loop: CASRNRGGTEAFF. The DNA for the CDR3 is TGTGCCAGCAGAAACAGGGGAGGCACTGAAGCTTTCTTT.

This rearrangement joins TRBV24-1 to TRBJ2-4; possible D gene TRBD2, 5 bases. From germline, CDR1 is KGHDR and CDR2 SFDVKD. V was pared by 3 bases and J by 0 bases, with 17 bases between. The CDR3 totals 18 residues. This CDR3 is CATSDPPRALIAKNIQYF. The DNA of the CDR3 is TGTGCCACCAGTGATCCACCGAGGGCCCTGATAGCCAAAAACATTCAGTACTTC.

This chain uses TRBV5-1 with TRBJ1-2; 11 positions match TRBD1. The CDR3 loop spans 15 amino acids. CDR1 is SGHRS and CDR2 is YFSETQ in the germline V gene. J was trimmed by 3 bases and V by 5 bases; bases with no gene match: 6. Here the CDR3 DNA reads TGCGCCAGCAGTCGCCAGGGACAGGGGGACTATGGCTACACCTTC. Protein product: CASSRQGQGDYGYTF.

This clonotype was counted only a few times. CDR3 residues: CARKLPGQGYGYTF. CDR3 nucleotide sequence: TGCGCCAGAAAACTACCGGGACAGGGCTATGGCTACACCTTC. V usage is TRBV5-1 and J usage is TRBJ1-2, with 9 nucleotides matching TRBD1. The CDR3 length is 14 residues. The V and J ends lost 8 bases and 4 bases, in that order; junction bases with no gene match: 9. Germline V lookup: CDR1 SGHRS, CDR2 YFSETQ. Together with reference TRBV5-1 and TRBJ1-2, the CDR3 gives the full variable domain: KAGVTQTPRYLIKTRGQQVTLSCSPISGHRSVSWYQQTPGQGLQFLFEYFSETQRNKGNFPGRFSGRQFSNSRSEMNVSTLELGDSALYLCARKLPGQGYGYTFGSGTRLTVV.

In this sample, this clonotype turned up a few times. This rearrangement joins TRBV20-1 to TRBJ1-6; TRBD1 might be the D (5 bases). Trimming shortened V by 5 bases and J by 7 bases, and 12 bases separated the two germline ends. CDR1 is DFQATT and CDR2 is SNEGSKA in the germline V gene (reference sequence). CDR3 length: 13 residues. CDR3 sequence reads: CSAPGTRNSPLHF. For the CDR3, the DNA is TGCAGTGCTCCCGGGACGAGGAATTCACCCCTCCACTTT.

This rearrangement joins TRBV6-5 to TRBJ2-7; TRBD2 matches at 9 bases. The CDR3 length is 13 residues. With 5 bases clipped from V and 6 bases from J, the junction kept 5 bases outside the gene matches. The V gene's germline CDR1 is MNHEY and CDR2 SVGAGI. CDR3 sequence (DNA): TGTGCCAGCAGTCCCGGACTAGCGAGCGAGCAGTACTTC. As protein: CASSPGLASEQYF.

The genes are TRBV11-1 and TRBJ2-5, with D perhaps matching TRBD1 (6 bases). Germline CDR1 reads SGHAT; CDR2 reads FQDESV (reference sequence). This CDR3 region has 14 residues. Trimming shortened V by 4 bases and J by 3 bases, and 12 bases separated the two germline ends. The CDR3 region is CASSSQGQKETQYF. CDR3 nucleotides: TGTGCCAGCAGCTCACAGGGACAAAAAGAGACCCAGTACTTC.

This rearrangement joins TRBV7-9 to TRBJ2-7, with no clear D. Trimming took off 4 bases at V and 2 bases at J, with 12 bases between the two ends. CDR3 length: 14 amino acids. CDR1 is SEHNR, CDR2 FQNEAQ, per germline (reference sequence). CDR3 sequence reads: CASSSGVFTYEQYF. The CDR3 nucleotides are TGTGCCAGCAGCTCAGGAGTTTTCACCTACGAGCAGTACTTC.

This clonotype appeared a few times. This chain uses TRBV6-5 with TRBJ2-4; TRBD2 is a possible D gene (6 bases). The J call may not be correct, given that the DNA end is closer to TRBJ2-7. The germline CDR1 and CDR2 sequences are MNHEY and SVGAGI. CDR3 length: 15 amino acids. The CDR3 nucleotides read TGTGCCAGCAGTTACTCGAGTGTCGGGAGTTACGAGCAGTACTTC. Its translation: CASSYSSVGSYEQYF.

The rearrangement links TRBV29-1 to TRBJ2-2; possibly TRBD2 for D (6 bases). Germline values: CDR1 SQVTM, CDR2 ANQGSEA. The ends were cut back, 4 bases at V and 2 bases at J, with 11 bases in the middle. The CDR3 spans 14 residues. The CDR3 DNA reads as TGCAGCGTTGGTCGGGACTCAAACACCGGGGAGCTGTTTTTT. Its protein is CSVGRDSNTGELFF.

The rearrangement uses TRBV12-3 or TRBV12-4 and TRBJ2-1; possibly TRBD2 for D (5 bases). The CDR3 consists of 14 residues. V was trimmed by 10 bases and J by 2 bases, leaving 15 bases between them. The CDR3 region has the DNA TGTGCCACCCAGACCCGGGGTACCTACAATGAGCAGTTCTTC. Translating gives CATQTRGTYNEQFF.

This clonotype has a handful of counts. This chain joins TRBV20-1 and TRBJ2-5; 13 positions agree with TRBD2. CDR3 length: 15 residues. The V gene end was trimmed by 3 bases and the J gene end by 11 bases; junction bases not matched to a gene: 12. Per germline, CDR1 DFQATT and CDR2 SNEGSKA (reference sequence). DNA of the CDR3: TGCAGTGCTAGCCCGACTAGCGGGGGGTACAATGAGCAGTACTTC. Its protein is CSASPTSGGYNEQYF.

This clonotype was picked up a small number of times. V is TRBV6-6 and J is TRBJ2-6; the D is unclear. Trimming pared 2 bases from V and 0 bases from J, leaving 5 bases between. This CDR3 contains 15 residues. The germline V gene encodes CDR1 MNHNY and CDR2 SVGAGI (reference sequence). The CDR3 nucleotides are TGTGCCAGCAGTTACGTTACCTCTGGGGCCAACGTCCTGACTTTC. As protein: CASSYVTSGANVLTF.

The chain has TRBV7-8 and TRBJ2-1, with no clear D. Trimming removed 5 bases at V and 0 bases at J, with 20 bases between. CDR3 size: 18 residues. CDR1 is SGHVS and CDR2 is FQNEAQ in the germline V gene. The CDR3 region is CASSPITILRSSYNEQFF. CDR3 sequence (DNA): TGTGCCAGCAGCCCGATAACCATACTACGAAGCTCCTACAATGAGCAGTTCTTC. Variable domain in full (rest from reference TRBV7-8 and TRBJ2-1): GAGVSQSPRYKVAKRGQDVALRCDPISGHVSLFWYQQALGQGPEFLTYFQNEAQLDKSGLPSDRFFAERPEGSVSTLKIQRTQQEDSAVYLCASSPITILRSSYNEQFFGPGTRLTVL.

This clonotype came up a few times. This chain links TRBV20-1 with TRBJ2-5, with TRBD2 matching 10 bases. V dropped 6 bases and J dropped 1; count of bases not matched to a gene: 5. Germline lookup yields CDR1 DFQATT and CDR2 SNEGSKA (reference sequence). This CDR3 comprises 14 residues. The CDR3 spells CSASTSGVQETQYF. The CDR3 bases are TGCAGTGCGTCAACTAGCGGGGTCCAAGAGACCCAGTACTTC.

This rearrangement joins TRBV19 to TRBJ1-5, with D possibly matching TRBD1 (6 bases). With 4 bases removed from V and 7 bases from J, the gap between germline ends came to 17 bases. Germline V gene data show CDR1 as LNHDA and CDR2 as SQIVND (reference sequence). This CDR3 has 15 amino acids. The CDR3 loop is CASSTRTDRPQPQHF. The CDR3 DNA sequence: TGTGCCAGTAGTACGCGGACAGACCGCCCGCAGCCCCAGCATTTT. Complete variable domain (other parts from reference TRBV19 and TRBJ1-5): DGGITQSPKYLFRKEGQNVTLSCEQNLNHDAMYWYRQDPGQGLRLIYYSQIVNDFQKGDIAEGYSVSREKKESFPLTVTSAQKNPTAFYLCASSTRTDRPQPQHFGDGTRLSIL.

The chain is built from TRBV9 and TRBJ2-3; the D gene is possibly TRBD2 (5 bases). The germline V gene has CDR1 SGDLS and CDR2 YYNGEE. The CDR3 spans 14 residues. Deletions cut 0 bases from V and 3 bases from J, with 8 bases between. CDR3 nucleotide sequence: TGTGCCAGCAGCGTAGCGAGGGCTACAGATACGCAGTATTTT. This translates into CASSVARATDTQYF. The full variable domain, rest sourced from reference TRBV9 and TRBJ2-3, is DSGVTQTPKHLITATGQRVTLRCSPRSGDLSVYWYQQSLDQGLQFLIQYYNGEERAKGNILERFSAQQFPDLHSELNLSSLELGDSALYFCASSVARATDTQYFGPGTRLTVL.

CDR3 region: CASSQDVGGNYGYTF. For the CDR3, the DNA is TGTGCCAGCAGCCAAGACGTGGGCGGAAACTATGGCTACACCTTC. The rearrangement joins TRBV3-1 to TRBJ1-2; no definite D call. Germline loops: CDR1 LGHDT, CDR2 YNNKEL (reference sequence). V was shortened by 0 bases and J by 2 bases, with 10 bases between the two germline ends. The CDR3 is 15 residues long.

This clonotype has just a few counts. The chain joins TRBV15 to TRBJ2-5, with D tentatively TRBD2 (6 bases). Germline V gene sequence: CDR1 LNHNV, CDR2 YYDKDF (reference sequence). The ends were cut back, 1 base at V and 5 bases at J, with 14 bases in the middle. This CDR3 is 15 amino acids long. This CDR3 is CATSRVAARWETQYF. The CDR3 bases are TGTGCCACCAGCAGAGTAGCGGCACGGTGGGAGACCCAGTACTTC. Combining the CDR3 with reference TRBV15 and TRBJ2-5 gives the whole variable domain DAMVIQNPRYQVTQFGKPVTLSCSQTLNHNVMYWYQQKSSQAPKLLFHYYDKDFNNEADTPDNFQSRRPNTSFCFLDIRSPGLGDTAMYLCATSRVAARWETQYFGPGTRLLVL.

The chain employs TRBV15 and TRBJ2-6; TRBD2 agrees at 8 bases. The germline CDR1 and CDR2 sequences are LNHNV and YYDKDF (reference sequence). V lost 2 bases, J lost 0 bases, and 3 bases stayed unmatched. This CDR3 has 17 residues. The CDR3 reads CATSRTREVSGANVLTF. CDR3 bases: TGTGCCACCAGCAGAACGCGGGAGGTCTCTGGGGCCAACGTCCTGACTTTC.

Only a few counts were recorded for this clonotype. V is TRBV29-1 and J is TRBJ2-2; TRBD2 matches 12 bases. The CDR3 totals 23 residues. The germline V gene encodes CDR1 SQVTM and CDR2 ANQGSEA. The J segment lost 3 bases and the V segment lost 3 bases, leaving 26 bases of the junction unmatched. In nucleotides, the CDR3 is TGCAGCGTTGAGTTGTGGAGACAGGGTGCCACTAGCGGGAGGAGGGGCTACACCGGGGAGCTGTTTTTT. Translation gives CSVELWRQGATSGRRGYTGELFF.